This T cell receptor (beta chain) was recorded in a study of identical twins listed by TCRdb under 2016. For context, the study as a whole: To test whether fetal clonotypes persist, this study deep-sequenced TCR alpha and beta repertoires from monozygotic twins, from unrelated adults of various ages, and from cord blood. Replicate twin experiments were performed at different times using different library preparation protocols to rule out contamination.

This clonotype was observed at least ten times. The target of this receptor is not known. No base qualities exist here, and no much larger clone lies one base off it. Every donor was a healthy Caucasian. Three pairs of female monozygotic twins, all aged roughly 18 to 29 years, were included in the twin cohort. CD4+ and CD8+ T cell populations were isolated with positive isolation kits from Invitrogen. Trimming costs V 7 bases and J 3 bases, and their ends lie 15 bases apart. From cysteine to phenylalanine, the CDR3 is 14 amino acids long. Solely the CDR3 DNA is kept, with 42 bases framed from the first base. Study-wide conclusions, independent of this receptor: Zero-insertion analyses could be partly confounded by invariant T cells such as MAIT and iNKT, although diverse VJ usage argued against such confounding for most clonotypes. Compared with coincidental sharing between unrelated individuals, out-of-frame TCR alpha sequences shared between twins showed an excess of sequences with low generation probability. Fewer insertions were carried by abundant cord blood beta clonotypes, a similar but weaker trend appeared in young adult naive repertoires, and no such trend appeared in memory repertoires. Because the same donors could not be followed over many years, the conclusions relied on cross-sectional statistical analysis. Out-of-frame TCR alpha sharing in monozygotic twins was systematically underestimated by recombination models, whereas sharing between unrelated individuals was in agreement with the recombination models. A weaker excess of twin sharing was found in beta out-of-frame sequences because the signal-to-noise ratio was lowered by fewer shared sequences.

The library was built by means of 5' RACE. The reads were generated on an Illumina HiSeq 2000. Template switching introduced a universal primer binding site; the final cDNA contained a unique molecular identifier, enabling accurate counting of TCR cDNA molecules. Specific primers in the conserved constant-segment region were used to synthesize first-strand cDNA for the TCR alpha and beta chains. To control for contamination, each cDNA library was double barcoded with a SMART-Mk sample barcode plus Illumina barcodes. TruSeq adapter sequences along with Illumina sample barcodes were introduced in two successive PCR steps. The TCR alpha and beta cDNA libraries were sequenced on the Illumina HiSeq platform using custom primers. The authors' analysis ran thus. Raw reads were processed with MiGEC to extract unique molecular identifiers, and MiXCR was used to determine CDR3 positions. Recombination models were inferred per individual with the repgenHMM and IGoR tools using an EM algorithm. The analysis of shared clonotypes was done with the tcR package in R, with sharing normalized by the product of cloneset sizes. To study raw recombination without the effects of thymic and clonal selection, out-of-frame nonproductive sequences were analyzed. TCRdb's own reprocessing of the public reads used fastp at Q25 and MiXCR and kept productive beta chains. Duplicate CDR3 protein sequences are folded into a single record with the most common DNA and genes. The authors' filters were not applied to this entry. Within this sample are 200,000 to 250,000 distinct CDR3 sequences, with 6.5% to 9% of them counted one time only. The ten largest account for about 5.6% of the sample.

These data were also filed under a second study, of yellow fever vaccine responses in identical twins. In that second paper, the authors write: The T cell response to vaccination in identical twins was reported by the authors to appear partly convergent and partly personalized. In the study, vaccine-responding T cell clones were precisely tracked in identical twins.

Material for sequencing was CD8+ T cells sorted from blood. The rearrangement joined TRBV12-3 or TRBV12-4 to TRBJ1-2; the D segment could be TRBD1, given 6 matching bases. The sequence was collected from a woman between 18 and 30 years old in good health. The nucleotide sequence reads as follows: TGTGCCAGCATCATCGCCGGGACACACTATGGCTACACCTTC. Translated, it gives CASIIAGTHYGYTF.